This entry lists 14 T cell receptor beta chains sequenced from one sample in a study of CD8+ T cells in alopecia areata. RNA, once extracted, was reverse transcribed into cDNA for use as the sequencing template. Profiled with immunoSEQ multiplex PCR; TCRdb holds only in-frame clones, not every one. The table includes a few hundred thousand clones, roughly two thirds detected once. The sample here was CD4+ T cells sorted from blood, taken at week 0. The receptor set was obtained from a human donor with alopecia areata.

The rearrangement links TRBV18 to TRBJ2-5; D unresolved. This CDR3 comprises 14 residues. CDR1 KGHSH and CDR2 LQKENI come from the germline V gene. V dropped 2 bases and J dropped 2 bases, with 9 bases sitting between them. CDR3: CASSPLGRQETQYF. The CDR3 nucleotides read TGTGCCAGCTCACCATTAGGAAGGCAAGAGACCCAGTACTTC.

This clone was observed once. The chain links TRBV6-6 to TRBJ2-7; D remains ambiguous. From germline, CDR1 is MNHNY and CDR2 SVGAGI (reference sequence). The CDR3 is 13 residues long. Trimming removed 4 bases from V and 4 bases from J, with 11 bases in between. CDR3 protein: CASSLLPGYEQYF. DNA for the CDR3: TGTGCCAGCAGTTTACTCCCCGGATACGAGCAGTACTTC.

This clone was found once. This chain links TRBV5-1 with TRBJ2-5, with unresolved D. Trimming shortened V by 2 bases and J by 1 base, and 12 bases separated the two germline ends. The CDR3 is made up of 15 amino acids. From germline, CDR1 is SGHRS and CDR2 YFSETQ. The CDR3 DNA sequence: TGCGCCAGCAGCTTCGAACATGGACCCCAAGAGACCCAGTACTTC. Translation gives CASSFEHGPQETQYF.

The chain couples TRBV18 to TRBJ2-3, with no clear D. The CDR3 consists of 14 residues. The germline V gene encodes CDR1 KGHSH and CDR2 LQKENI. V lost 0 bases, J lost 0 bases, and 4 bases lay in between. CDR3 sequence reads: CASSPPSSTDTQYF. The CDR3 DNA reads TGTGCCAGCTCACCACCGTCCAGCACAGATACGCAGTATTTT.

This clone was detected a few times. J is TRBJ2-3 and V is TRBV6-5, with D hard to call. This CDR3 region has 13 residues. Germline V gives CDR1 MNHEY, CDR2 SVGAGI. Trimming stripped 8 bases from V and 4 bases from J, with 13 bases between. The CDR3 sequence: CASHLRFSDTQYF. The CDR3 nucleotides read TGTGCCAGCCATTTAAGGTTCTCAGATACGCAGTATTTT.

The chain carries TRBV29-1 and TRBJ1-1; TRBD1 matches at 9 bases. Germline V gene lookup returns CDR1 SQVTM and CDR2 ANQGSEA. The CDR3 is 18 residues long. Trimming took 4 bases from V and 1 from J; bases not matched to a gene: 16. Written as DNA, the CDR3 is TGCAGCGTTGGGGGGCTCTGGACAGGGGACTTCCCGAACACTGAAGCTTTCTTT. It specifies CSVGGLWTGDFPNTEAFF.

This chain joins TRBV30 and TRBJ2-5, with 8 nucleotides matching TRBD2. CDR3 length: 15 amino acids. The V and J ends lost 2 bases and 5 bases, in that order; junction bases with no gene match: 10. Germline CDR1 reads GTSNPN; CDR2 reads SVGIG (reference sequence). The CDR3 DNA sequence: TGTGCCTGGAGTCTAGGGACTAGGTCGGTGGAGACCCAGTACTTC. This encodes CAWSLGTRSVETQYF.

This clone was detected only a few times. The chain employs TRBV5-4 and TRBJ2-3, with 11 bases that match TRBD2. V was clipped by 4 bases and J by 0 bases; unmatched bases: 4. There are 16 residues in the CDR3. The germline gives CDR1 SGHNT, CDR2 YYREEE (reference sequence). In nucleotides, the CDR3 is TGTGCCAGCAGCCTGACTAGCGGGGCTAGCACAGATACGCAGTATTTT. Translation: CASSLTSGASTDTQYF.

The gene calls are TRBV29-1 and TRBJ2-6, with no clear D. V lost 6 bases and J 0 bases, leaving 12 bases between the germline ends. The germline V gene encodes CDR1 SQVTM and CDR2 ANQGSEA. The length of the CDR3 is 15 residues. CDR3 in amino acids: CSVQVGNSGANVLTF. In nucleotides, the CDR3 is TGCAGCGTCCAGGTGGGGAACTCTGGGGCCAACGTCCTGACTTTC.

The sample holds a few counts of this clone. The V gene is TRBV29-1, the J gene TRBJ2-3, with D uncertain. Trimming took 7 bases from V and 2 from J, leaving 7 bases between them. The CDR3 totals 11 residues. Looked up from germline, CDR1 is SQVTM and CDR2 is ANQGSEA. CDR3 protein: CSATYTDTQYF. The CDR3 bases are TGCAGCGCTACTTACACAGATACGCAGTATTTT.

Note on this clone: The identical CDR3 is also encoded by other nucleotide sequences in the sample. The chain couples TRBV7-2 to TRBJ2-1, with D maybe TRBD2 (5 bases). Germline-derived CDR1 and CDR2 are SGHTA and FQGNSA. This CDR3 spans 15 amino acids. The V end lost 0 bases, the J end lost 0 bases, and 6 bases lay between the germline ends. CDR3 in amino acids: CASSLAGSSYNEQFF. In DNA form, the CDR3 reads TGTGCCAGCAGCTTAGCAGGGAGCTCCTACAATGAGCAGTTCTTC.

The CDR3: CSAGPEGGADGNTIYF. The DNA for the CDR3 is TGCAGCGCGGGCCCCGAGGGTGGGGCGGATGGAAACACCATATATTTT. V and J are TRBV29-1 and TRBJ1-3, with a tentative D call TRBD1 (5 bases). The ends were cut back, 7 bases at V and 3 bases at J, with 22 bases in the middle. CDR1 is SQVTM, CDR2 ANQGSEA, per germline. The CDR3 runs 16 residues.

This clone was seen once. The chain recombines TRBV11-3 with TRBJ2-1; a weak D match, TRBD1 (6 bases). The CDR3 contains 13 residues. Per the germline V gene, CDR1 is SGHNT and CDR2 is YENEEA. V lost 2 bases and J lost 8, with 10 bases in between. The CDR3 sequence: CASSLLQGDEQFF. CDR3 DNA: TGTGCCAGCAGCTTACTACAGGGCGATGAGCAGTTCTTC. Full variable domain (remainder filled in from reference TRBV11-3 and TRBJ2-1): EAGVVQSPRYKIIEKKQPVAFWCNPISGHNTLYWYLQNLGQGPELLIRYENEEAVDDSQLPKDRFSAERLKGVDSTLKIQPAELGDSAVYLCASSLLQGDEQFFGPGTRLTVL.

This clone occurred once. The chain has TRBV30 and TRBJ1-2; D not resolved. CDR1 is GTSNPN, CDR2 SVGIG, per germline (reference sequence). V dropped 3 bases and J dropped 2 bases, with 13 bases sitting between them. The CDR3 loop spans 14 amino acids. For the CDR3, the DNA is TGTGCCTGGAGCGCAAAAGCAGCCAACTATGGCTACACCTTC. Its protein product is CAWSAKAANYGYTF.